Shown below are 27 T cell receptor beta chains from a single sample sequenced in a study of T cell changes during pregnancy in multiple sclerosis. Profiled with immunoSEQ multiplex PCR; TCRdb holds only in-frame clones, not every one. The sample includes over 60,000 clones, roughly 91% of them seen just once. Here the sequenced sample was peripheral blood, taken in the third trimester of pregnancy. These receptors originate from a female donor in good health, enrolled as a control in a pregnancy study.

The chain has TRBV14 and TRBJ2-7, with D perhaps TRBD2 (5 bases). This CDR3 is 16 amino acids long. V was trimmed by 0 bases and J by 7 bases, leaving 19 bases between them. Germline V CDR1 and CDR2: SGHDN, FVKESK. Here the CDR3 DNA reads TGTGCCAGCAGCCAAGATGCGGCGGGCTGGGGTAAAGAGCAGTACTTC. Translation: CASSQDAAGWGKEQYF. The whole variable domain, filled in from reference TRBV14 and TRBJ2-7, reads EAGVTQFPSHSVIEKGQTVTLRCDPISGHDNLYWYRRVMGKEIKFLLHFVKESKQDESGMPNNRFLAERTGGTYSTLKVQPAELEDSGVYFCASSQDAAGWGKEQYFGPGTRLTVT.

The rearrangement uses TRBV5-8 and TRBJ2-3, with D tentatively TRBD2 (5 bases). Germline values: CDR1 SGHTS, CDR2 YDEGEE. This CDR3 is 14 amino acids long. Trimming pared 0 bases from V and 1 base from J, leaving 6 bases between. The CDR3 spells CASSLGRGTDTQYF. The CDR3 DNA reads TGTGCCAGCAGCTTGGGGCGGGGCACAGATACGCAGTATTTT.

The V gene is TRBV27, the J gene TRBJ2-7, with 11 nucleotides matching TRBD2. The CDR3 sequence is 16 residues long. Per the germline V gene, CDR1 is MNHEY and CDR2 is SMNVEV (reference sequence). V trimming: 5 bases; J trimming: 2 bases; junction bases outside the gene matches: 8. CDR3 coding DNA: TGTGCCAGCAGTCCCCCTTCACTAGCGGGGGCCTACGAGCAGTACTTC. Residues: CASSPPSLAGAYEQYF.

The rearrangement joins TRBV5-1 to TRBJ2-3; perhaps TRBD1 as D (6 bases). This CDR3 is 14 amino acids long. The germline V gene has CDR1 SGHRS and CDR2 YFSETQ. Trimming stripped 4 bases from V and 4 bases from J, with 13 bases between. CDR3 sequence (DNA): TGCGCCAGCAGCCAACAGGGTCGGGCAGATACGCAGTATTTT. Amino acid sequence: CASSQQGRADTQYF.

V usage is TRBV4-1 and J usage is TRBJ1-5; TRBD1 is a possible D gene (5 bases). The CDR3 runs to 17 residues. Germline V lookup: CDR1 MGHRA, CDR2 YSYEKL. V shed 0 bases and J shed 2 bases, with 14 bases lying between them. The CDR3 DNA is TGCGCCAGCAGCCAAGATCCCGGGGGGTGGCGCAATCAGCCCCAGCATTTT. Residues: CASSQDPGGWRNQPQHF.

This sequence joins TRBV4-3 and TRBJ2-3; 7 bases agree with TRBD2. The CDR3 runs to 14 residues. In germline, CDR1 is LGHNA, CDR2 YSLEER. The junction had 4 bases not matched to a gene; V was cut back by 4 bases and J by 3 bases. The CDR3: CASSRGRGTDTQYF. As DNA, the CDR3 is TGCGCCAGCAGCCGCGGGAGAGGTACAGATACGCAGTATTTT.

The chain uses TRBV19 and TRBJ1-2; D not resolved. Looked up from germline, CDR1 is LNHDA and CDR2 is SQIVND (reference sequence). V was cut by 7 bases and J by 4 bases, with 13 bases left in between. The CDR3 spans 13 residues. CDR3: CASTPDSIYGYTF. The CDR3 DNA reads TGTGCCAGTACTCCGGACTCGATCTATGGCTACACCTTC.

This chain uses TRBV4-3 with TRBJ2-3, with 16 bases identical to TRBD2. After removal of 1 base from V and 5 bases from J, the junction contained 9 bases not matched to a gene. The CDR3 has 19 residues. Per the germline V gene, CDR1 is LGHNA and CDR2 is YSLEER. For the CDR3, the DNA is TGCGCCAGCAGCCAAGTCTCAACTGGGACTAGCGGGAGGGGAGATACGCAGTATTTT. Its translation: CASSQVSTGTSGRGDTQYF.

The chain links TRBV5-4 to TRBJ1-4; the D is unclear. The germline CDR1 and CDR2 sequences are SGHNT and YYREEE (reference sequence). Between the trimmed V and J ends, which lost 1 base and 8 bases, there was a span of 15 bases. The length of the CDR3 is 15 residues. In DNA form, the CDR3 reads TGTGCCAGCAGCTTGAAAACAGCCGCCCAAGAAAAACTGTTTTTT. Translated: CASSLKTAAQEKLFF.

The chain joins TRBV4-3 to TRBJ2-7; 14 bases align to TRBD2. V shed 0 bases, J shed 6 bases, and the junction held 7 bases outside the gene matches. The CDR3 loop spans 17 amino acids. Germline assignment: CDR1 LGHNA and CDR2 YSLEER. The CDR3 DNA reads TGCGCCAGCAGCCAAGATATTGGGACTAGCGGGAGCACCGAGCAGTACTTC. It translates to CASSQDIGTSGSTEQYF.

V gene TRBV27 combines with J gene TRBJ1-2; D is unresolved. In germline, CDR1 is MNHEY, CDR2 SMNVEV (reference sequence). CDR3 size: 14 residues. Trimming pared 4 bases from V and 2 bases from J, leaving 11 bases between. The DNA for the CDR3 is TGTGCCAGCAGTTCCTACACGGGAAACTATGGCTACACCTTC. This encodes CASSSYTGNYGYTF.

The chain is built from TRBV11-3 and TRBJ2-5; perhaps TRBD2 as D (6 bases). Trimming removed 0 bases from V and 5 bases from J, with 13 bases in between. Germline V gives CDR1 SGHNT, CDR2 YENEEA. There are 15 residues in the CDR3. In nucleotides, the CDR3 is TGTGCCAGCAGCTTAGATGGAGGGTCCTGGGAGACCCAGTACTTC. Encoded protein: CASSLDGGSWETQYF.

The chain uses TRBV5-4 and TRBJ2-3, with D possibly being TRBD1 (6 bases). The V and J ends lost 5 bases and 2 bases respectively, with 12 bases between them. Germline lookup yields CDR1 SGHNT and CDR2 YYREEE (reference sequence). This CDR3 comprises 14 residues. The CDR3, as DNA: TGTGCCAGCAGGTTCGGACAGAACACAGATACGCAGTATTTT. This translates into CASRFGQNTDTQYF.

This chain connects TRBV6-5 to TRBJ1-5; TRBD1 aligns across 9 bases. Germline V CDR1 and CDR2: MNHEY, SVGAGI. This CDR3 is built from 14 residues. With V trimmed by 6 bases and J by 6 bases, 6 bases remained unmatched. CDR3 bases: TGTGCCAGCAGACGGGACAGGGCCGGTCAGCCCCAGCATTTT. This translates into CASRRDRAGQPQHF.

V usage is TRBV5-1 and J usage is TRBJ2-1; 7 nucleotides match TRBD2. The CDR3 length is 15 residues. Unmatched junction bases numbered 9, after V lost 4 bases and J lost 5 bases. The germline gives CDR1 SGHRS, CDR2 YFSETQ. The CDR3: CASSATGTTNNEQFF. CDR3 bases: TGCGCCAGCAGCGCCACCGGGACTACCAACAATGAGCAGTTCTTC. Supplemented by reference TRBV5-1 and TRBJ2-1, the full variable domain reads KAGVTQTPRYLIKTRGQQVTLSCSPISGHRSVSWYQQTPGQGLQFLFEYFSETQRNKGNFPGRFSGRQFSNSRSEMNVSTLELGDSALYLCASSATGTTNNEQFFGPGTRLTVL.

The V call is TRBV14, the J call TRBJ2-5; 13 bases are a match to TRBD2. With 1 base clipped from V and 5 bases from J, the junction kept 10 bases outside the gene matches. The germline gives CDR1 SGHDN, CDR2 FVKESK. CDR3 length: 18 residues. CDR3 amino acids: CASSQGWTSGGRGETQYF. The CDR3 nucleotides read TGTGCCAGCAGCCAAGGATGGACTAGCGGGGGCCGGGGGGAGACCCAGTACTTC.

The rearrangement links TRBV5-1 to TRBJ2-5, with TRBD2 matching 9 bases. Trimming removed 5 bases from V and 1 base from J; junction bases left unmatched: 6. CDR1 is SGHRS and CDR2 is YFSETQ in the germline V gene. This CDR3 contains 15 residues. The CDR3 reads CASSLTSGVQETQYF. CDR3 DNA sequence: TGCGCCAGCAGTTTGACTAGCGGAGTCCAAGAGACCCAGTACTTC.

This chain joins TRBV12-5 and TRBJ2-7, with D possibly being TRBD1 (6 bases). The CDR3 has 14 residues. Trimming took 4 bases from V and 0 from J, leaving 10 bases between them. Germline-derived CDR1 and CDR2 are LGHNT and FRNRAP. This chain's CDR3 is CASGSTGSSYEQYF. In nucleotides, the CDR3 is TGTGCTAGTGGTTCCACAGGGTCCTCCTACGAGCAGTACTTC.

This chain uses TRBV27 with TRBJ1-2; D uncertain. Germline V gene data show CDR1 as MNHEY and CDR2 as SMNVEV (reference sequence). The germline V and J ends were trimmed by 3 bases and 2 bases, with 7 bases remaining between them. CDR3 length: 13 amino acids. This chain's CDR3 is CASSLGGNYGYTF. The CDR3 DNA is TGTGCCAGCAGTTTGGGCGGGAACTATGGCTACACCTTC.

This clone has just a few counts. The CDR3 DNA is TGTGCCAGCAGCCTACGGCTAGTTAATAACTATGGCTACACCTTC. Its translation is CASSLRLVNNYGYTF. The J gene is TRBJ1-2, the V gene TRBV2, with D uncertain. Germline CDR1 is SNHLY and CDR2 is FYNNEI. V dropped 6 bases and J dropped 1 base, with 15 bases sitting between them. The CDR3 runs to 15 residues.

This clone has more than one count but fewer than ten. V gene TRBV2 combines with J gene TRBJ1-2, with D possibly matching TRBD1 (5 bases). V dropped 2 bases and J dropped 6 bases, with 7 bases sitting between them. The CDR3 has 12 residues. Germline V gives CDR1 SNHLY, CDR2 FYNNEI. This CDR3 reads CASSENRNGYTF. The CDR3 DNA reads TGTGCCAGCAGTGAAAACAGGAATGGCTACACCTTC. Complete variable domain (other parts from reference TRBV2 and TRBJ1-2): EPEVTQTPSHQVTQMGQEVILRCVPISNHLYFYWYRQILGQKVEFLVSFYNNEISEKSEIFDDQFSVERPDGSNFTLKIRSTKLEDSAMYFCASSENRNGYTFGSGTRLTVV.

This clone was seen a single time. The chain recombines TRBV27 with TRBJ2-7, with TRBD2 matching over 9 bases. The CDR3 extends over 15 amino acids. V shed 3 bases, J shed 2 bases, and the junction held 5 bases outside the gene matches. The V gene's germline CDR1 is MNHEY and CDR2 SMNVEV (reference sequence). CDR3 DNA sequence: TGTGCCAGCAGTTTTCAGCGGGAGGCCGCCTACGAGCAGTACTTC. Protein product: CASSFQREAAYEQYF.

The chain is built from TRBV7-9 and TRBJ1-4, with a tentative D call TRBD1 (5 bases). The V end was cut by 8 bases, the J end by 5 bases, with 21 bases between. CDR1 and CDR2 (germline): SEHNR, FQNEAQ (reference sequence). The CDR3 totals 16 residues. The CDR3 loop is CASASPIQGPNEKLFF. The CDR3 coding sequence is TGTGCCAGCGCGTCTCCCATCCAGGGTCCAAATGAAAAACTGTTTTTT. The complete variable domain, with remaining parts taken from reference TRBV7-9 and TRBJ1-4, reads DTGVSQNPRHKITKRGQNVTFRCDPISEHNRLYWYRQTLGQGPEFLTYFQNEAQLEKSRLLSDRFSAERPKGSFSTLEIQRTEQGDSAMYLCASASPIQGPNEKLFFGSGTQLSVL.

This chain joins TRBV5-4 and TRBJ2-3; D remains unclear. CDR3 size: 13 residues. Germline CDR1 and CDR2: SGHNT and YYREEE (reference sequence). V lost 1 base, J lost 6 bases, and 9 bases lay in between. This CDR3 reads CASSLYGLDTQYF. The CDR3 nucleotides read TGTGCCAGCAGCTTGTACGGTTTGGATACGCAGTATTTT.

A single count supports this clone. CDR3 in DNA: TGTGCCAGCAGACCCGATCTAGCGGGGGGGCTGCAGTTCTTC. This codes for CASRPDLAGGLQFF. The J gene is TRBJ2-1, the V gene TRBV7-9; 12 bases are shared with TRBD2. This CDR3 has 14 amino acids. Germline trimming cut 6 bases from V and 12 bases from J; bases unmatched to any gene: 9. Per germline, CDR1 SEHNR and CDR2 FQNEAQ (reference sequence).

The chain carries TRBV5-1 and TRBJ2-7; D remains ambiguous. The V gene lost 4 bases and the J gene lost 7 bases, with 21 bases spanning the gap. Germline V gene lookup returns CDR1 SGHRS and CDR2 YFSETQ. CDR3 length: 15 residues. The CDR3 nucleotides read TGCGCCAGCAGCCCCGTCGGCCTAACGGCCAGGGAGCAGTACTTC. Protein: CASSPVGLTAREQYF.

The chain joins TRBV5-1 to TRBJ2-7; TRBD2 agrees at 10 bases. There are 15 residues in the CDR3. Germline loops: CDR1 SGHRS, CDR2 YFSETQ. The ends lost 0 bases at V and 4 bases at J; junction bases unmatched: 4. The CDR3: CASSLEAGGWYEQYF. The CDR3 bases are TGCGCCAGCAGCTTGGAAGCGGGAGGGTGGTACGAGCAGTACTTC.